A single sample is the source of the 18 T cell receptor beta chains below, sequenced in a study of cytomegalovirus exposure and HLA in healthy donors. PCR used 60 Vbeta primers and 13 Jbeta primers. Measured with immunoSEQ multiplex PCR; TCRdb has only the in-frame clones, and not every one. This sample yields just over 150,000 clones, of which 78% are seen a single time; 3.1% belongs to the top ten. Sequencing used PBMCs. The receptor set was obtained from a middle-aged woman in good health and CMV-seronegative.

The chain employs TRBV9 and TRBJ2-6; 10 bases map to TRBD1. CDR1 is SGDLS, CDR2 YYNGEE, per germline. The length of the CDR3 is 17 residues. V lost 4 bases to trimming and J lost 4 bases; unmatched junction nucleotides: 8. The CDR3 DNA reads TGTGCCAGCAGCCTGGACAGGGGGTTAGGGGGGGCCAACGTCCTGACTTTC. Translated, it gives CASSLDRGLGGANVLTF.

In the case of this clone: This same CDR3 is encoded by further DNA sequences in the sample. The chain recombines TRBV6-1 with TRBJ2-6; perhaps TRBD1 as D (6 bases). The V and J ends lost 4 bases and 1 base respectively, with 11 bases between them. This CDR3 spans 16 amino acids. Germline-derived CDR1 and CDR2 are MNHNS and SASEGT. CDR3 sequence reads: CASSVTGPSGANVLTF. The CDR3 DNA is TGTGCCAGCAGTGTAACAGGGCCATCTGGGGCCAACGTCCTGACTTTC.

J is TRBJ2-5 and V is TRBV5-1; TRBD2 matches 11 bases. This CDR3 spans 17 amino acids. The ends lost 2 bases at V and 4 bases at J; junction bases unmatched: 10. Germline V CDR1 and CDR2: SGHRS, YFSETQ. CDR3 sequence: CASSLPGTSGTRETQYF. CDR3 in DNA: TGCGCCAGCAGCTTACCGGGGACTAGCGGAACACGAGAGACCCAGTACTTC.

The chain couples TRBV28 to TRBJ1-2; the D gene is possibly TRBD1 (6 bases). The CDR3 runs to 13 residues. The germline V gene encodes CDR1 MDHEN and CDR2 SYDVKM. V was trimmed by 5 bases and J by 4 bases, leaving 11 bases between them. The CDR3 sequence: CASSIGQFYGYTF. CDR3 nucleotide sequence: TGTGCCAGCAGTATTGGACAGTTCTATGGCTACACCTTC.

The J gene is TRBJ1-6, the V gene TRBV20-1; the D gene is possibly TRBD1 (6 bases). V was shortened by 5 bases and J by 15 bases, with 14 bases between the two germline ends. From germline, CDR1 is DFQATT and CDR2 SNEGSKA (reference sequence). The CDR3 is 11 amino acids. The CDR3 region is CSALTQGLLHF. CDR3 bases: TGCAGTGCTCTAACACAGGGTCTCCTCCACTTT.

A word on this clone: A far larger clone is off by one base, so a read error is likely. The V call is TRBV6-5, the J call TRBJ1-2; 7 bases fit TRBD1. This CDR3 region has 13 residues. With 6 bases clipped from V and 2 bases from J, the junction kept 3 bases outside the gene matches. The germline V gene has CDR1 MNHEY and CDR2 SVGAGI. The CDR3 DNA reads TGTGCCAGCAGCCTGGGACAGAACTATGGCTACACCTTC. Protein product: CASSLGQNYGYTF.

The chain carries TRBV21-1 and TRBJ2-7; the table assigns TRBD1, which was not confirmed against the DNA. TRBV21-1 is described as a pseudogene. The CDR3 is made up of 15 amino acids. CDR3 in DNA: TGTGCCAGCAGCAAAGTAATTTGGGACATTTACGAGCAGTACTTC. It translates to CASSKVIWDIYEQYF.

The V and J genes are TRBV7-2 and TRBJ2-1; perhaps TRBD2 as D (5 bases). The CDR3 is made up of 15 amino acids. V was pared by 5 bases and J by 4 bases, with 15 bases between. The germline V gene encodes CDR1 SGHTA and CDR2 FQGNSA. The CDR3 region has the DNA TGTGCCAGCAGCACGGACTCCGTGGGTTACAATGAGCAGTTCTTC. Translated: CASSTDSVGYNEQFF. The full variable domain, completed using reference TRBV7-2 and TRBJ2-1, is GAGVSQSPSNKVTEKGKDVELRCDPISGHTALYWYRQSLGQGLEFLIYFQGNSAPDKSGLPSDRFSAERTGGSVSTLTIQRTQQEDSAVYLCASSTDSVGYNEQFFGPGTRLTVL.

The rearrangement uses TRBV5-1 and TRBJ2-5, with 11 positions matching TRBD2. Germline V gives CDR1 SGHRS, CDR2 YFSETQ. The length of the CDR3 is 17 residues. Germline trimming cut 0 bases from V and 0 bases from J; bases unmatched to any gene: 4. The CDR3: CASSLGPLAGDQETQYF. The DNA of the CDR3 is TGCGCCAGCAGCTTGGGCCCACTAGCGGGGGACCAAGAGACCCAGTACTTC.

This clone was counted a few times. The chain employs TRBV28 and TRBJ1-5, with D unclear. In germline, CDR1 is MDHEN, CDR2 SYDVKM. Trimming shortened V by 3 bases and J by 3 bases, and 9 bases separated the two germline ends. The CDR3 has 14 amino acids. CDR3 DNA sequence: TGTGCCAGCAGTTTTGGGCAGTTCAATCAGCCCCAGCATTTT. Protein sequence: CASSFGQFNQPQHF.

V usage is TRBV19 and J usage is TRBJ2-7, with 7 bases identical to TRBD1. The trim removed 4 bases at V and 3 bases at J, leaving 9 bases unmatched. Germline-derived CDR1 and CDR2 are LNHDA and SQIVND (reference sequence). The CDR3 has 15 residues. Here the CDR3 reads CASSNGRQGVYEQYF. The CDR3, as DNA: TGTGCCAGTAGTAATGGTCGGCAGGGGGTCTACGAGCAGTACTTC.

This chain links TRBV19 with TRBJ1-4; D gene uncertain. The CDR3 covers 17 residues. V lost 7 bases and J lost 2, with 20 bases in between. Germline V gives CDR1 LNHDA, CDR2 SQIVND (reference sequence). The CDR3 coding sequence is TGTGCCAGTATTCAAAACGCGGCTGGGGAGACTAATGAAAAACTGTTTTTT. Residues: CASIQNAAGETNEKLFF.

The chain joins TRBV5-1 to TRBJ2-5; possibly TRBD1 for D (5 bases). Matching the DNA end better, TRBJ2-7 makes the J call doubtful. The CDR3 is 13 residues long. The germline gives CDR1 SGHRS, CDR2 YFSETQ. The CDR3 coding sequence is TGCGCCAGCATGGGGCAGGGTCTGGGCGAGCAGTACTTC. It codes for CASMGQGLGEQYF.

The CDR3 spells CASKAGDRESDTQYF. In nucleotides, the CDR3 is TGTGCCAGCAAGGCCGGGGACAGGGAATCAGATACGCAGTATTTT. V gene TRBV6-6 combines with J gene TRBJ2-3; 9 nucleotides agree with TRBD1. V lost 7 bases, J lost 4 bases, and 9 bases stayed unmatched. CDR3 length: 15 amino acids. Per germline, CDR1 MNHNY and CDR2 SVGAGI (reference sequence).

This clone was counted between two and nine times. This chain joins TRBV18 and TRBJ1-1, with no clear D. The CDR3 consists of 11 residues. Germline V gene lookup returns CDR1 KGHSH and CDR2 LQKENI. V was clipped by 8 bases and J by 7 bases, with 11 bases between them. The CDR3, as DNA: TGTGCCAGCCAGGCGGGGATTGAAGCTTTCTTT. It encodes CASQAGIEAFF.

The chain employs TRBV7-9 and TRBJ1-1; TRBD1 is a possible D gene (5 bases). The CDR3 runs to 16 residues. CDR1 SEHNR and CDR2 FQNEAQ come from the germline V gene (reference sequence). Trimming took 2 bases from V and 4 from J, leaving 17 bases between them. The CDR3 protein is CASSLPGRGEGTEAFF. CDR3 DNA: TGTGCCAGCAGCTTACCGGGGAGGGGTGAGGGCACTGAAGCTTTCTTT.

V is TRBV5-6 and J is TRBJ1-4, with TRBD1 matching over 11 bases. Per the germline V gene, CDR1 is SGHDT and CDR2 is YYEEEE. The CDR3 is 18 amino acids. Losses at the gene ends were 4 bases for V and 0 bases for J; bases not matched to a gene: 8. The CDR3 DNA is TGTGCCAGCAGCCAAAAAAGGGACAGGGGGGCAACTAATGAAAAACTGTTTTTT. It specifies CASSQKRDRGATNEKLFF.

V and J are TRBV7-9 and TRBJ2-3; a possible D gene is TRBD2 (6 bases). CDR1 is SEHNR and CDR2 is FQNEAQ in the germline V gene (reference sequence). V lost 3 bases to trimming and J lost 4 bases, with 8 bases between them. The CDR3 spans 13 residues. The chain's CDR3 is CASSFTGADTQYF. As DNA, the CDR3 is TGTGCCAGCAGCTTCACGGGGGCAGATACGCAGTATTTT.